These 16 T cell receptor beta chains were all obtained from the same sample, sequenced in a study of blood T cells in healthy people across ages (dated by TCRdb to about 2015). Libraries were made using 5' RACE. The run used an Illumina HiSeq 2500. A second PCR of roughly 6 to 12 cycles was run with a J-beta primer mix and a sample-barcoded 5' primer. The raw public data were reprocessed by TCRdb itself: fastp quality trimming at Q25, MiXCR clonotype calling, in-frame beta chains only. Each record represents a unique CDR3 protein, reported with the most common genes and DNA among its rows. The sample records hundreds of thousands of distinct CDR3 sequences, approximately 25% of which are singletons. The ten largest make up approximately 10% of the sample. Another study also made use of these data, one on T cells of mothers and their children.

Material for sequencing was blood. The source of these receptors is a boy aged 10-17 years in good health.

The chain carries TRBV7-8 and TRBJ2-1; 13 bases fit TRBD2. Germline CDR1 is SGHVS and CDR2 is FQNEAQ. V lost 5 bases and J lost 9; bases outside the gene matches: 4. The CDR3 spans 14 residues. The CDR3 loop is CASSATSGGPEQFF. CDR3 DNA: TGTGCCAGCAGCGCGACTAGCGGGGGGCCTGAGCAGTTCTTC.

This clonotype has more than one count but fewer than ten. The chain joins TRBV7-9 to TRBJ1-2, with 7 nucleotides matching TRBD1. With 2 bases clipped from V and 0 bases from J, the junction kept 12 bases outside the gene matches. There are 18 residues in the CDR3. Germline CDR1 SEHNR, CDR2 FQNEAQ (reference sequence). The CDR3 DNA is TGTGCCAGCAGCTTAAACCCGGACAGGCCTTCAGCTAACTATGGCTACACCTTC. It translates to CASSLNPDRPSANYGYTF.

CDR3 sequence reads: CSAISGNTEAFF. DNA of the CDR3: TGCAGTGCTATCTCAGGGAACACTGAAGCTTTCTTT. The V gene is TRBV20-1, the J gene TRBJ1-1; D is unclear. This CDR3 has 12 residues. The germline V gene encodes CDR1 DFQATT and CDR2 SNEGSKA (reference sequence). The V end was cut by 4 bases, the J end by 1 base, with 7 bases between.

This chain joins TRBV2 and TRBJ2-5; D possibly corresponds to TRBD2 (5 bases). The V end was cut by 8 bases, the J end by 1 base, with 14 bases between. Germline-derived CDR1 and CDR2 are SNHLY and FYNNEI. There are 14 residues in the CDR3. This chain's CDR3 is CASRLDSLQETQYF. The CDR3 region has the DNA TGTGCCAGCCGCCTGGACTCCCTCCAAGAGACCCAGTACTTC.

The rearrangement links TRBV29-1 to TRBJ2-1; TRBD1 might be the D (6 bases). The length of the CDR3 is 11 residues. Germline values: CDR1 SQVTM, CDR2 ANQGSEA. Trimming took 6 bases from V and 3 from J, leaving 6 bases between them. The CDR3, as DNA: TGCAGCGTGGACAGCTACAATGAGCAGTTCTTC. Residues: CSVDSYNEQFF.

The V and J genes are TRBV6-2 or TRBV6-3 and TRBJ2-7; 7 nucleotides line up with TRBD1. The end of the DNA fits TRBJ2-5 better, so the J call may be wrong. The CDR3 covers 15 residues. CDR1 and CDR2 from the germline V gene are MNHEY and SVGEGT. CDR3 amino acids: CASTLGQPQEETQYF. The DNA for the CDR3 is TGTGCCAGCACCTTGGGACAGCCCCAAGAAGAGACCCAGTACTTC.

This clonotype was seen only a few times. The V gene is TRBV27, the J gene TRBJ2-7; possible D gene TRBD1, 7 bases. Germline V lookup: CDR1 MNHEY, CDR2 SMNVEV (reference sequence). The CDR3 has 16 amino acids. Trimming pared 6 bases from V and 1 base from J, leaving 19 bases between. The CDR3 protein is CASRSLQGGPSYEQYF. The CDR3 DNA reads TGTGCCAGCAGGTCCCTCCAGGGGGGTCCATCCTACGAGCAGTACTTC.

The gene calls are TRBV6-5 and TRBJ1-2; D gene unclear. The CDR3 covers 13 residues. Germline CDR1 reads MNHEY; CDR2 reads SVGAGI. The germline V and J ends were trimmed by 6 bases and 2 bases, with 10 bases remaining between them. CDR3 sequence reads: CASSPQRNYGYTF. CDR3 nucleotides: TGTGCCAGCAGCCCCCAGAGAAACTATGGCTACACCTTC.

The CDR3 coding sequence is TGTGCCAGCAGCTTAGAGGGATTATTAACCTACGAGCAGTACTTC. Translating it yields CASSLEGLLTYEQYF. This rearrangement joins TRBV7-2 to TRBJ2-7; no definite D call. Trimming removed 1 base at V and 2 bases at J, with 12 bases between. Germline V gene sequence: CDR1 SGHTA, CDR2 FQGNSA. The CDR3 has 15 amino acids.

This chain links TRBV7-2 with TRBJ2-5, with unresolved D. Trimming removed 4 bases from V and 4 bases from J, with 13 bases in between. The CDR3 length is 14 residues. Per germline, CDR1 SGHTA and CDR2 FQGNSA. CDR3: CASSSPTHPETQYF. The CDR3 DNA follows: TGTGCCAGCAGCTCCCCGACTCATCCAGAGACCCAGTACTTC.

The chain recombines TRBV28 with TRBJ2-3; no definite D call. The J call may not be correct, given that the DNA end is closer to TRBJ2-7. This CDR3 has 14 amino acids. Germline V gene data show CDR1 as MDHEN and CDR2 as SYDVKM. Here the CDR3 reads CASSALKALYEQYF. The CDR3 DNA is TGTGCCAGCAGTGCCCTGAAAGCCTTATACGAGCAGTACTTC.

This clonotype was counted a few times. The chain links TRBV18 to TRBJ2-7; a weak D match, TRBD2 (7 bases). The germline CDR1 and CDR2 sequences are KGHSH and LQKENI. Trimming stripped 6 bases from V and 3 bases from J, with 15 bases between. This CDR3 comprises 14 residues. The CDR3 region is CASSLSGDYYEQYF. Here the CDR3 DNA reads TGTGCCAGCTCCCTTTCAGGGGACTACTACGAGCAGTACTTC. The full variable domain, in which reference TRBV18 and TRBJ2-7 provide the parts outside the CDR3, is NAGVMQNPRHLVRRRGQEARLRCSPMKGHSHVYWYRQLPEEGLKFMVYLQKENIIDESGMPKERFSAEFPKEGPSILRIQQVVRGDSAAYFCASSLSGDYYEQYFGPGTRLTVT.

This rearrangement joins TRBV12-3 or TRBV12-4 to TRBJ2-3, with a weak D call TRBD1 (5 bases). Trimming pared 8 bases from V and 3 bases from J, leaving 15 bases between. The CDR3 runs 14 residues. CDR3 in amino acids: CASAPVGLTDTQYF. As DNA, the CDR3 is TGTGCCAGCGCGCCAGTGGGGCTAACAGATACGCAGTATTTT.

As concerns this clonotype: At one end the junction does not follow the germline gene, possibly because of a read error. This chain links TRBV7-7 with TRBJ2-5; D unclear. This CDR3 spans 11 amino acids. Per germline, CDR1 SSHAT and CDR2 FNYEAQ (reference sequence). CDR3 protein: CASRSIETQYF. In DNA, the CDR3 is TGTGCTAGCAGATCCATAGAGACCCAGTACTTC.

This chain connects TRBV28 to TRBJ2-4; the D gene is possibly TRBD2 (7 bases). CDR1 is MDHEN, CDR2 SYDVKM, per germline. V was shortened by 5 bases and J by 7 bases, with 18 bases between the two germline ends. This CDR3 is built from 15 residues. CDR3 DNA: TGTGCCAGCAGTCTGGGGAGGGGGAGCCTCAACATTCAGTACTTC. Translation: CASSLGRGSLNIQYF.

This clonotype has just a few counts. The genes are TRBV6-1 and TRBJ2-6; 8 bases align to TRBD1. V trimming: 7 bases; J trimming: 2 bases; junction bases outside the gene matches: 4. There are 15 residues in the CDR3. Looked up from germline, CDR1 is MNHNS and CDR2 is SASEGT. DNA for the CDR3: TGTGCCAGCATCTTGACAGGGGCTGGGGCCAACGTCCTGACTTTC. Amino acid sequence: CASILTGAGANVLTF.